This passage covers 21 T cell receptor beta chains from one sample sequenced in a study of shared clonotypes between healthy human individuals. Measured with immunoSEQ multiplex PCR; TCRdb has only the in-frame clones, and not every one. The sample includes millions of clones, 93% of them seen just once. Sequencing input: naive CD4+ T cells from PBMCs. The subset here: CD45RA+ positively selected. These receptors came from a man aged 18 to 30 in good health. Some clones in this sample may be carry-over from other donors' samples.

The V call is TRBV28, the J call TRBJ2-3, with 7 bases lining up with TRBD2. Germline trimming cut 4 bases from V and 2 bases from J; bases unmatched to any gene: 3. The CDR3 has 14 residues. Germline CDR1 MDHEN, CDR2 SYDVKM. In nucleotides, the CDR3 is TGTGCCAGCAGTTCCGCGGGAGTCACAGATACGCAGTATTTT. The encoded protein is CASSSAGVTDTQYF.

The chain combines TRBV5-4 with TRBJ2-3; 8 nucleotides align to TRBD1. V lost 3 bases to trimming and J lost 3 bases; unmatched junction nucleotides: 3. The CDR3 runs to 14 residues. Germline V gene lookup returns CDR1 SGHNT and CDR2 YYREEE (reference sequence). CDR3 loop: CASSYRTGTDTQYF. Here the CDR3 DNA reads TGTGCCAGCAGCTATAGGACAGGGACAGATACGCAGTATTTT. Supplemented by reference TRBV5-4 and TRBJ2-3, the full variable domain reads ETGVTQSPTHLIKTRGQQVTLRCSSQSGHNTVSWYQQALGQGPQFIFQYYREEENGRGNFPPRFSGLQFPNYSSELNVNALELDDSALYLCASSYRTGTDTQYFGPGTRLTVL.

This chain links TRBV4-1 with TRBJ2-7; 7 bases line up with TRBD1. V lost 1 base to trimming and J lost 4 bases; unmatched junction nucleotides: 16. The CDR3 covers 18 residues. Germline V gene lookup returns CDR1 MGHRA and CDR2 YSYEKL. The CDR3 bases are TGCGCCAGCAGCCAAGGACTTAAAGGGAAGACAGGGTTGTACGAGCAGTACTTC. Translation gives CASSQGLKGKTGLYEQYF.

CDR3 coding DNA: TGTGCCAGCAGCTCATTCAGGAGCTCCTACGAGCAGTACTTC. Its protein is CASSSFRSSYEQYF. This sequence joins TRBV11-2 and TRBJ2-7; D remains unclear. CDR1 and CDR2 from the germline V gene are SGHAT and FQNNGV. This CDR3 is built from 14 residues. Trimming stripped 4 bases from V and 0 bases from J, with 10 bases between.

V gene TRBV6-6 combines with J gene TRBJ2-3; D gene unclear. The CDR3 has 13 amino acids. CDR1 and CDR2 from the germline V gene are MNHNY and SVGAGI (reference sequence). The V end was cut by 7 bases, the J end by 3 bases, with 11 bases between. CDR3 sequence (DNA): TGTGCCAGCACCCCGTGGGATACAGATACGCAGTATTTT. Residues: CASTPWDTDTQYF.

The gene calls are TRBV6-6 and TRBJ2-4, with TRBD1 matching 10 bases. There are 13 residues in the CDR3. Germline CDR1 and CDR2: MNHNY and SVGAGI (reference sequence). The ends lost 5 bases at V and 8 bases at J; junction bases unmatched: 3. This CDR3 is CASSRQGAYIQYF. CDR3 sequence (DNA): TGTGCCAGCAGTCGACAGGGGGCCTACATTCAGTACTTC.

This clone has more than one count but fewer than ten. This chain connects TRBV30 to TRBJ1-2, with TRBD1 as a possible D gene (5 bases). The germline V gene encodes CDR1 GTSNPN and CDR2 SVGIG (reference sequence). The length of the CDR3 is 13 residues. Between the trimmed V and J ends, which lost 2 bases and 1 base, there was a span of 8 bases. The CDR3 reads CAWSPGLNYGYTF. CDR3 in DNA: TGTGCCTGGAGTCCGGGGCTTAACTATGGCTACACCTTC.

This CDR3 is CASSWTSGATDTQYF. CDR3 bases: TGCGCCAGCAGCTGGACTAGCGGGGCCACAGATACGCAGTATTTT. The chain combines TRBV5-1 with TRBJ2-3; 12 bases are shared with TRBD2. This CDR3 has 15 amino acids. After removal of 3 bases from V and 2 bases from J, the junction contained 1 base not matched to a gene. The germline V gene has CDR1 SGHRS and CDR2 YFSETQ.

This sequence joins TRBV4-3 and TRBJ1-5; tentatively, D is TRBD1 (5 bases). CDR1 is LGHNA and CDR2 is YSLEER in the germline V gene. Trimming cost V 0 bases and J 6 bases, with 9 bases left between them. The CDR3 runs to 14 residues. The CDR3 region has the DNA TGCGCCAGCAGCCAAGATCAGGGCCGTCAGCCCCAGCATTTT. Protein sequence: CASSQDQGRQPQHF.

This chain links TRBV7-6 with TRBJ1-1, with D hard to call. Germline V gene sequence: CDR1 SGHVS, CDR2 FNYEAQ. Trimming removed 3 bases at V and 4 bases at J, with 9 bases between. This CDR3 spans 13 amino acids. The CDR3 reads CASSFSEGTEAFF. The CDR3 region has the DNA TGTGCCAGCAGCTTCAGCGAGGGCACTGAAGCTTTCTTT.

V gene TRBV7-3 combines with J gene TRBJ2-1, with TRBD2 as a possible D gene (5 bases). With 4 bases removed from V and 9 bases from J, the gap between germline ends came to 19 bases. CDR1 and CDR2 (germline): SGHTA, FQGTGA. The CDR3 is made up of 15 amino acids. CDR3 protein: CASSSPPGRASEQFF. The CDR3 bases are TGTGCCAGCAGCTCCCCCCCGGGGAGAGCGAGTGAGCAGTTCTTC.

The chain has TRBV29-1 and TRBJ1-2, with a possible D match to TRBD1 (5 bases). CDR1 SQVTM and CDR2 ANQGSEA come from the germline V gene. V was shortened by 8 bases and J by 3 bases, with 19 bases between the two germline ends. The CDR3 has 14 residues. The chain's CDR3 is CSIPQAVRDYGYTF. CDR3 DNA: TGCAGCATCCCACAGGCGGTCAGGGACTATGGCTACACCTTC.

This chain uses TRBV19 with TRBJ2-2, with a tentative D call TRBD1 (5 bases). Germline V gene sequence: CDR1 LNHDA, CDR2 SQIVND (reference sequence). This CDR3 has 15 residues. With 3 bases removed from V and 7 bases from J, the gap between germline ends came to 15 bases. CDR3 in DNA: TGTGCCAGTAGTATTGCTGGGGCAAGAGTCGGGGAGCTGTTTTTT. Translation gives CASSIAGARVGELFF. Complete variable domain (other parts from reference TRBV19 and TRBJ2-2): DGGITQSPKYLFRKEGQNVTLSCEQNLNHDAMYWYRQDPGQGLRLIYYSQIVNDFQKGDIAEGYSVSREKKESFPLTVTSAQKNPTAFYLCASSIAGARVGELFFGEGSRLTVL.

The chain is built from TRBV5-1 and TRBJ1-4; D call uncertain. CDR3 length: 13 amino acids. Trimming took 5 bases from V and 6 from J, leaving 11 bases between them. Germline CDR1 SGHRS, CDR2 YFSETQ. The CDR3 here is CASSLQADEKLFF. In nucleotides, the CDR3 is TGCGCCAGCAGTTTGCAGGCGGATGAAAAACTGTTTTTT.

Remarks on this clone: The sample holds other DNA sequences that translate to the same CDR3. V is TRBV6-5 and J is TRBJ2-2, with 8 bases that match TRBD1. This CDR3 is built from 15 residues. The germline gives CDR1 MNHEY, CDR2 SVGAGI. J was trimmed by 0 bases and V by 5 bases; bases with no gene match: 2. CDR3 loop: CASSRTGSNTGELFF. The CDR3 nucleotides read TGTGCCAGCAGTCGGACAGGGTCGAACACCGGGGAGCTGTTTTTT.

The gene calls are TRBV2 and TRBJ2-3; 7 positions agree with TRBD2. This CDR3 region has 13 residues. Germline trimming cut 8 bases from V and 6 bases from J; bases unmatched to any gene: 8. CDR1 and CDR2 from the germline V gene are SNHLY and FYNNEI. In nucleotides, the CDR3 is TGTGCCAGCCTGCGGGAGAGGCCTGATACGCAGTATTTT. It translates to CASLRERPDTQYF.

The chain has TRBV19 and TRBJ1-5, with D maybe TRBD1 (5 bases). V lost 4 bases, J lost 6 bases, and 25 bases lay in between. The CDR3 contains 18 residues. Germline V gene lookup returns CDR1 LNHDA and CDR2 SQIVND (reference sequence). CDR3 amino acids: CASSTSGGGGRATQPQHF. Here the CDR3 DNA reads TGTGCCAGTAGTACCTCCGGCGGGGGAGGGAGGGCTACTCAGCCCCAGCATTTT.

J is TRBJ1-1 and V is TRBV27, with D possibly TRBD1 on 6 matching bases. CDR3 length: 14 residues. CDR1 is MNHEY and CDR2 is SMNVEV in the germline V gene (reference sequence). The V end was cut by 3 bases, the J end by 3 bases, with 11 bases between. The CDR3 here is CASSFDHRDTEAFF. CDR3 DNA: TGTGCCAGCAGTTTTGACCACAGGGACACTGAAGCTTTCTTT.

A single count supports this clone. The V call is TRBV5-5, the J call TRBJ1-2, with a weak D call TRBD1 (5 bases). Trimming took off 1 base at V and 10 bases at J, with 20 bases between the two ends. There are 15 residues in the CDR3. Germline V lookup: CDR1 SGHKS, CDR2 YYEKEE (reference sequence). The chain's CDR3 is CASSLWSGRINPYTF. The CDR3 bases are TGTGCCAGCAGCTTGTGGTCGGGACGGATAAACCCCTACACCTTC.

DNA for the CDR3: TGTGCCTGGAGTGCAAGTAACTATGGCTACACCTTC. Amino acids: CAWSASNYGYTF. The V gene is TRBV30, the J gene TRBJ1-2; D is uncertain. CDR3 length: 12 residues. From germline, CDR1 is GTSNPN and CDR2 SVGIG (reference sequence). The V and J ends lost 1 base and 1 base respectively, with 4 bases between them.

The chain joins TRBV7-3 to TRBJ1-1; D is undetermined. Germline V lookup: CDR1 SGHTA, CDR2 FQGTGA. This CDR3 comprises 13 residues. Trimming removed 5 bases at V and 1 base at J, with 8 bases between. CDR3 sequence (DNA): TGTGCCAGCAGCGAAGGACGGAACACTGAAGCTTTCTTT. Translated: CASSEGRNTEAFF.